Each of the 16 T cell receptor beta chains below was sequenced from the same sample in a study of blood T cell repertoires in COVID-19. Profiling relied on immunoSEQ multiplex PCR, and the TCRdb table lists in-frame clones only, not all of them. The table lists approximately 150,000 clones, around 85% of them singletons. Sequenced: peripheral blood. All receptors derive from a human donor in a cohort sampled during active COVID-19.

This chain uses TRBV5-1 with TRBJ2-3; 9 bases fit TRBD1. Trimming took 5 bases from V and 6 from J; bases not matched to a gene: 7. In germline, CDR1 is SGHRS, CDR2 YFSETQ. The CDR3 totals 14 residues. The CDR3 sequence is CASRPGQGHDTQYF. CDR3 nucleotides: TGCGCCAGCAGGCCGGGACAGGGTCATGATACGCAGTATTTT.

The chain links TRBV6-1 to TRBJ1-2; tentatively, D is TRBD1 (5 bases). Germline V lookup: CDR1 MNHNS, CDR2 SASEGT. Trimming pared 1 base from V and 7 bases from J, leaving 10 bases between. This CDR3 contains 13 residues. This CDR3 is CASSEEGVRGYTF. The CDR3 DNA reads as TGTGCCAGCAGTGAAGAAGGGGTCCGTGGCTACACCTTC.

The genes are TRBV4-1 and TRBJ2-1, with TRBD2 matching 15 bases. Germline CDR1 MGHRA, CDR2 YSYEKL. V shed 4 bases and J 0 bases; nucleotides not matched to a gene: 7. The CDR3 has 19 residues. Here the CDR3 reads CASSLGTSGGLSSYNEQFF. The CDR3 coding sequence is TGCGCCAGCAGCCTCGGGACTAGCGGGGGGCTGAGCTCCTACAATGAGCAGTTCTTC.

This clone turned up a few times. The chain recombines TRBV6-6 with TRBJ1-4; no reliable D call. Per germline, CDR1 MNHNY and CDR2 SVGAGI (reference sequence). With 6 bases removed from V and 7 bases from J, the gap between germline ends came to 9 bases. The CDR3 is made up of 12 amino acids. The CDR3 DNA sequence: TGTGCCAGCAGACAACGGGGTGAAAAACTGTTTTTT. Amino acid sequence: CASRQRGEKLFF.

V and J are TRBV5-4 and TRBJ1-2; tentative D call: TRBD1 (6 bases). The germline V gene encodes CDR1 SGHNT and CDR2 YYREEE (reference sequence). The CDR3 is 14 residues long. The germline V and J ends were trimmed by 7 bases and 6 bases, with 19 bases remaining between them. The CDR3 region is CASGPRGQWDGYTF. The CDR3 DNA is TGTGCCAGCGGCCCCAGGGGTCAGTGGGATGGCTACACCTTC. The complete variable domain, with remaining parts taken from reference TRBV5-4 and TRBJ1-2, reads ETGVTQSPTHLIKTRGQQVTLRCSSQSGHNTVSWYQQALGQGPQFIFQYYREEENGRGNFPPRFSGLQFPNYSSELNVNALELDDSALYLCASGPRGQWDGYTFGSGTRLTVV.

The chain has TRBV7-8 and TRBJ1-5; 10 bases line up with TRBD1. This CDR3 contains 16 residues. In germline, CDR1 is SGHVS, CDR2 FQNEAQ. V was clipped by 3 bases and J by 2 bases; unmatched bases: 4. The CDR3 bases are TGTGCCAGCAGCTTCCGGGACAGGGGTGGCAATCAGCCCCAGCATTTT. It translates to CASSFRDRGGNQPQHF.

The chain employs TRBV28 and TRBJ1-1; 7 positions match TRBD1. The ends lost 8 bases at V and 1 base at J; junction bases unmatched: 7. Germline CDR1 and CDR2: MDHEN and SYDVKM. The CDR3 length is 14 residues. CDR3 amino acids: CASRHTGANTEAFF. Here the CDR3 DNA reads TGTGCCAGCCGGCATACAGGGGCGAACACTGAAGCTTTCTTT.

The rearrangement links TRBV7-9 to TRBJ2-7; 7 bases agree with TRBD1. Germline V lookup: CDR1 SEHNR, CDR2 FQNEAQ (reference sequence). This CDR3 comprises 15 residues. With 1 base clipped from V and 3 bases from J, the junction kept 6 bases outside the gene matches. CDR3 DNA: TGTGCCAGCAGCTTAGATTTAGGGGGCAACTACGAGCAGTACTTC. It codes for CASSLDLGGNYEQYF.

The rearrangement links TRBV3-1 (or the pseudogene TRBV3-2) to TRBJ2-2, with TRBD2 identical over 7 bases. The V segment lost 7 bases and the J segment 5 bases; nucleotides outside the gene matches: 7. The CDR3 consists of 14 residues. Germline loops: CDR1 LGHDT, CDR2 YNNKEL (reference sequence). This chain's CDR3 is CASTWAGETGELFF. The CDR3 nucleotides are TGTGCCAGCACTTGGGCGGGAGAGACCGGGGAGCTGTTTTTT.

V usage is TRBV9 and J usage is TRBJ2-7; 9 bases agree with TRBD2. V was clipped by 0 bases and J by 5 bases; unmatched bases: 6. The germline V gene encodes CDR1 SGDLS and CDR2 YYNGEE. CDR3 size: 15 residues. Here the CDR3 DNA reads TGTGCCAGCAGCGTAGGAGCGGGAGGTGGCAACGAGCAGTACTTC. Translated: CASSVGAGGGNEQYF.

The chain couples TRBV18 to TRBJ2-6; 10 bases align to TRBD1. Germline CDR1 and CDR2: KGHSH and LQKENI. The CDR3 runs 20 residues. With 6 bases clipped from V and 0 bases from J, the junction kept 14 bases outside the gene matches. CDR3 nucleotide sequence: TGTGCCAGCTCTTCCGGGACAGGGGCCATACCAAGCTCTGGGGCCAACGTCCTGACTTTC. This gives the protein CASSSGTGAIPSSGANVLTF.

The J gene is TRBJ2-2, the V gene TRBV27; D remains ambiguous. This CDR3 spans 16 amino acids. Between the trimmed V and J ends, which lost 4 bases and 6 bases, there was a span of 18 bases. The germline V gene encodes CDR1 MNHEY and CDR2 SMNVEV (reference sequence). The CDR3 here is CASSSSVGRLSGELFF. CDR3 DNA: TGTGCCAGCAGTTCCTCCGTCGGCAGGTTGTCCGGGGAGCTGTTTTTT.

This chain joins TRBV4-1 and TRBJ1-2; 8 nucleotides match TRBD1. The CDR3 contains 14 residues. Trimming removed 3 bases from V and 2 bases from J; junction bases left unmatched: 2. The germline V gene has CDR1 MGHRA and CDR2 YSYEKL. CDR3 coding DNA: TGCGCCAGCAGCCAGGCAGGGGGCAACTATGGCTACACCTTC. Translated: CASSQAGGNYGYTF.

About this clone itself: The same CDR3 arises from other DNA sequences in this sample as well. The rearrangement links TRBV7-9 to TRBJ2-3; TRBD2 is a possible D gene (7 bases). The CDR3 runs to 15 residues. Trimming shortened V by 3 bases and J by 2 bases, and 12 bases separated the two germline ends. Looked up from germline, CDR1 is SEHNR and CDR2 is FQNEAQ (reference sequence). The CDR3 nucleotides read TGTGCCAGCAGCTTGGGGGGGCAACCCACAGATACGCAGTATTTT. It translates to CASSLGGQPTDTQYF.

The rearrangement joins TRBV20-1 to TRBJ1-1; unclear D gene. Germline loops: CDR1 DFQATT, CDR2 SNEGSKA (reference sequence). The CDR3 sequence is 10 residues long. V gave up 6 bases and J gave up 6 bases, with 8 bases separating them. CDR3 coding DNA: TGCAGTGCACCTCGGGCTGAAGCTTTCTTT. Its translation is CSAPRAEAFF.

This chain links TRBV25-1 with TRBJ1-2; 7 nucleotides match TRBD1. V shed 8 bases, J shed 7 bases, and the junction held 7 bases outside the gene matches. The CDR3 is 12 residues long. Germline V gene lookup returns CDR1 MGHDK and CDR2 SYGVNS. The CDR3 is CASDDRAGGYTF. The CDR3 coding sequence is TGTGCCAGCGACGACAGGGCCGGTGGCTACACCTTC.